This T cell receptor (beta chain) was sequenced in a study of shared T cell receptors in the human thymus. Per germline, CDR1 LNHNV and CDR2 YYDKDF (reference sequence). V was trimmed by 4 bases and J by 7 bases, leaving 19 bases between them. The length of the CDR3 is 16 residues. Method: immunoSEQ multiplex PCR; TCRdb's copy keeps in-frame clones and lacks some. The sample gives over 650,000 clones, around 87% of which show up once; roughly 0.0089% is in the top ten. This sample was shared with a second study, whose subject was human thymus T cells. This second study says: Thymic tissue was derived from resections collected during corrective heart surgery.

This clonotype was sampled from a boy under three years old with a congenital heart defect. The V and J genes are TRBV15 and TRBJ2-2; D may be TRBD1 (6 bases). The sample taken for sequencing was thymocytes. In DNA form, the CDR3 reads TGTGCCACCAGCAATGGGCAGGGGCCCTGGTACGGGGAGCTGTTTTTT. Amino acid sequence: CATSNGQGPWYGELFF.